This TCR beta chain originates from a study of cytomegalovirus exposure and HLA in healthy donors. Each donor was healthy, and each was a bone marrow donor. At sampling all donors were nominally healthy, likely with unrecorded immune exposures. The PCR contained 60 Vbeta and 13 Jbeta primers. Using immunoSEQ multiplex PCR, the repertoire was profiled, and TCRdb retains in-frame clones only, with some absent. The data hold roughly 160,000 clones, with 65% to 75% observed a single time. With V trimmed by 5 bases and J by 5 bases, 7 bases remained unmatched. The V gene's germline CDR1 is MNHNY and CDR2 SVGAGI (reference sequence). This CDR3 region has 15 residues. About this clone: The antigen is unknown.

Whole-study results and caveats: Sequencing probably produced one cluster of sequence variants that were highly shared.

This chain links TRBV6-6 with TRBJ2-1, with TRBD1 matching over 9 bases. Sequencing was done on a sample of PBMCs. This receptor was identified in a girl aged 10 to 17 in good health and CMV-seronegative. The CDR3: CASSRTGAINNEQFF. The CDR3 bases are TGTGCCAGCAGTCGGACAGGGGCCATCAACAATGAGCAGTTCTTC.